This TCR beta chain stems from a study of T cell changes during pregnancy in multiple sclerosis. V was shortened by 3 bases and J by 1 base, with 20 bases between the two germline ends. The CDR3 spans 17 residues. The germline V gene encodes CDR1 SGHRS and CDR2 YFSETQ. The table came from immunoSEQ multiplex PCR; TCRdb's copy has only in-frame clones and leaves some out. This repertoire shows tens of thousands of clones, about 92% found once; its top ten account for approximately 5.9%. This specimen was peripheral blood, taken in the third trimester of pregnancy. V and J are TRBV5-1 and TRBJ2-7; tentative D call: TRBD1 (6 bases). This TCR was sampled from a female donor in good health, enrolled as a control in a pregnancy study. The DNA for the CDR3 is TGCGCCAGCAGCTCACAGTCCACGGGACACTTTTCCTACGAGCAGTACTTC. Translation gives CASSSQSTGHFSYEQYF.